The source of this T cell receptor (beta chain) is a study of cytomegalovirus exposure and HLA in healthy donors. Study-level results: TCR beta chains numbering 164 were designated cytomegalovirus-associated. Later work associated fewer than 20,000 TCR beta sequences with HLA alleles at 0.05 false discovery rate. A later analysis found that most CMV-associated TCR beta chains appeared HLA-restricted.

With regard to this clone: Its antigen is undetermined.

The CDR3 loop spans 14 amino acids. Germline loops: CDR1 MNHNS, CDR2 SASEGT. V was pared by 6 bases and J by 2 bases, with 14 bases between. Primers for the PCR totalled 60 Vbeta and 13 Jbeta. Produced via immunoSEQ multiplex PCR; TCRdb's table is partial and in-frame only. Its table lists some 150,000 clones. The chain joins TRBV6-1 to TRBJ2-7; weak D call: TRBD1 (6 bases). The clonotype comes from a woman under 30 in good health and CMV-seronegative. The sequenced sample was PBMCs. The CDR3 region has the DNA TGTGCCAGCAGGAGATCGACAGGCACCTACGAGCAGTACTTC. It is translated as CASRRSTGTYEQYF.